This TCR beta chain came from a study of cytomegalovirus exposure and HLA in healthy donors. The PCR ran on 60 Vbeta and 13 Jbeta primers. The method was immunoSEQ multiplex PCR; TCRdb's version includes in-frame clones alone and lacks a portion of them. The sample includes 120,000 or so clones, around 76% of them seen just once. The CDR3 loop spans 19 amino acids. Germline CDR1 is SGHKS and CDR2 is YYEKEE (reference sequence). Germline trimming cut 0 bases from V and 4 bases from J; bases unmatched to any gene: 14. A word on this clone: Its target is unknown.

Regarding the study as a whole: A later analysis found that most CMV-associated TCR beta chains appeared HLA-restricted. Researchers reported in a later analysis that a missense DCLRE1C variant was tied to TCR beta V- and J-gene trimming.

The material sequenced was PBMCs. The genes are TRBV5-5 and TRBJ2-5, with 11 nucleotides matching TRBD2. The receptor's source is a man between 60 and 75 years old in good health and CMV-seropositive. CDR3 residues: CASSLARFLAGGPGETQYF. The DNA for the CDR3 is TGTGCCAGCAGCTTGGCGAGGTTCCTAGCGGGGGGCCCAGGAGAGACCCAGTACTTC.